The next 22 T cell receptor beta chains were all read from a single sample in a study of vaccination and CD4 T cells after COVID-19. For these receptors, no antigen is known. Cultured CD4+ T cells had their DNA profiled by the Oncomine TCR Beta short-read assay. In TCRdb, the PCR reads were re-called with MiXCR into one record per CDR3 protein. The sample lists just over 14,000 distinct CDR3 sequences; around 50% were seen once. Treatment given: approximately 10-day PBMC culture with coronavirus spike peptide pools or control peptides (ViraFEST assay). What was sequenced was CD4+ T cells from blood, cultured in vitro. These receptors were obtained from a human donor who had recovered from COVID-19.

The gene calls are TRBV27 and TRBJ1-5, with a tentative D call TRBD1 (6 bases). Trimming shortened V by 3 bases and J by 4 bases, and 13 bases separated the two germline ends. Germline V lookup: CDR1 MNHEY, CDR2 SMNVEV (reference sequence). There are 15 residues in the CDR3. The CDR3 reads CASSLRGQGNQPQHF. CDR3 bases: TGTGCCAGCAGTTTGCGGGGGCAGGGAAATCAGCCCCAGCATTTT.

Written as DNA, the CDR3 is TGCGCCAGCAGCTTGTCCCTGAGCTCTGGAAACACCATATATTTT. Protein sequence: CASSLSLSSGNTIYF. The gene calls are TRBV5-1 and TRBJ1-3; D remains unclear. Trimming took 1 base from V and 0 from J, leaving 8 bases between them. CDR1 is SGHRS, CDR2 YFSETQ, per germline. This CDR3 is 15 amino acids long.

The V call is TRBV6-1, the J call TRBJ1-4; weak D call: TRBD1 (5 bases). Trimming cost V 7 bases and J 5 bases, with 11 bases left between them. CDR1 MNHNS and CDR2 SASEGT come from the germline V gene. This CDR3 spans 13 amino acids. This CDR3 is CASTTVFNEKLFF. CDR3 nucleotides: TGTGCCAGCACGACAGTTTTCAATGAAAAACTGTTTTTT.

V and J are TRBV14 and TRBJ1-2, with D unresolved. V gave up 1 base and J gave up 4 bases, with 22 bases separating them. Per the germline V gene, CDR1 is SGHDN and CDR2 is FVKESK. There are 18 residues in the CDR3. The CDR3 spells CASSQGGTGRRRSYGYTF. CDR3 DNA sequence: TGTGCCAGCAGCCAAGGGGGAACTGGACGGCGGCGTTCCTATGGCTACACCTTC.

The chain joins TRBV24-1 to TRBJ2-5; unclear D gene. V was pared by 2 bases and J by 1 base, with 7 bases between. The germline V gene has CDR1 KGHDR and CDR2 SFDVKD. The CDR3 runs to 14 residues. The CDR3 region has the DNA TGTGCCACCAGTGATTCCTCCCGCCAAGAGACCCAGTACTTC. Its translation: CATSDSSRQETQYF.

This chain connects TRBV7-3 to TRBJ2-2, with no clear D. CDR1 and CDR2 (germline): SGHTA, FQGTGA. V was clipped by 5 bases and J by 7 bases, with 14 bases between them. The CDR3 loop spans 14 amino acids. In nucleotides, the CDR3 is TGTGCCAGCAGCCCTCATCAAGTGTTCGGGGAGCTGTTTTTT. It translates to CASSPHQVFGELFF.

The V and J genes are TRBV28 and TRBJ1-2; TRBD1 agrees at 10 bases. This CDR3 has 12 amino acids. Germline trimming cut 8 bases from V and 10 bases from J; bases unmatched to any gene: 7. CDR1 and CDR2 (germline): MDHEN, SYDVKM. The CDR3 DNA sequence: TGTGCCAGCCTGGGGACAGGGGCCAACTACACCTTC. As protein: CASLGTGANYTF.

The CDR3 loop is CSVEQTGVGDGELFF. CDR3 nucleotide sequence: TGCAGCGTTGAGCAGACAGGGGTAGGGGACGGGGAGCTGTTTTTT. J is TRBJ2-2 and V is TRBV29-1; 8 bases map to TRBD1. V gave up 3 bases and J gave up 7 bases; unmatched junction bases: 10. This CDR3 is 15 amino acids long. CDR1 is SQVTM, CDR2 ANQGSEA, per germline.

In this sample, this clonotype turned up once. The chain uses TRBV20-1 and TRBJ2-7; D possibly corresponds to TRBD2 (6 bases). The CDR3 spans 15 residues. V shed 6 bases and J shed 2 bases, with 20 bases lying between them. Germline-derived CDR1 and CDR2 are DFQATT and SNEGSKA (reference sequence). CDR3 in amino acids: CSAKILSRGTYEQYF. The CDR3 bases are TGCAGTGCCAAAATACTTAGTCGGGGGACCTACGAGCAGTACTTC.

The V gene is TRBV19, the J gene TRBJ1-5; TRBD1 matches at 7 bases. The CDR3 loop spans 18 amino acids. CDR1 LNHDA and CDR2 SQIVND come from the germline V gene (reference sequence). V shed 5 bases and J 2 bases; nucleotides not matched to a gene: 15. The CDR3 reads CASSSRTGGGLGNQPQHF. CDR3 nucleotides: TGTGCCAGTAGTTCACGGACAGGAGGGGGCCTCGGCAATCAGCCCCAGCATTTT.

V is TRBV2 and J is TRBJ2-7; D possibly corresponds to TRBD1 (5 bases). The CDR3 length is 12 residues. V lost 6 bases and J 3 bases, leaving 9 bases between the germline ends. The germline V gene encodes CDR1 SNHLY and CDR2 FYNNEI. The CDR3 loop is CASSSQGYEQYF. CDR3 DNA sequence: TGTGCCAGCAGCAGTCAGGGCTACGAGCAGTACTTC.

The rearrangement uses TRBV18 and TRBJ2-7, with D perhaps TRBD2 (5 bases). This CDR3 spans 12 amino acids. V was cut by 3 bases and J by 3 bases, with 6 bases left in between. Germline V gene lookup returns CDR1 KGHSH and CDR2 LQKENI. The DNA of the CDR3 is TGTGCCAGCTCACCCGGAGGCTACGAGCAGTACTTC. Protein: CASSPGGYEQYF.

The rearrangement joins TRBV28 to TRBJ1-6; D gene ambiguous. The V and J ends lost 2 bases and 5 bases respectively, with 7 bases between them. The CDR3 loop spans 14 amino acids. Germline V gene lookup returns CDR1 MDHEN and CDR2 SYDVKM. The CDR3 here is CASSLTADNSPLHF. DNA for the CDR3: TGTGCCAGCAGTTTAACAGCAGATAATTCACCCCTCCACTTT.

This clonotype occurred a few times. The chain joins TRBV14 to TRBJ1-2; possible D gene TRBD1, 6 bases. The CDR3 contains 13 residues. The germline gives CDR1 SGHDN, CDR2 FVKESK. The V end was cut by 3 bases, the J end by 4 bases, with 9 bases between. The CDR3 is CASSHGGAYGYTF. DNA of the CDR3: TGTGCCAGCAGCCATGGGGGGGCCTATGGCTACACCTTC.

Of note for this clonotype: The limits of the CDR3 on the DNA are not certain, so only TCRdb's listed CDR3 is given. V and J are TRBV27 and TRBJ1-4; the listed D gene, TRBD1, was not tested against the DNA. CDR1 and CDR2 from the germline V gene are MNHEY and SMNVEV (reference sequence). Including both end residues, the CDR3 is 23 amino acids long. This CDR3 is CASTNQTSMYLCASSLGGGKLFF.

The V gene is TRBV7-3, the J gene TRBJ1-1; D is unclear. Between the trimmed V and J ends, which lost 8 bases and 6 bases, there was a span of 13 bases. This CDR3 has 12 amino acids. The germline V gene has CDR1 SGHTA and CDR2 FQGTGA. The CDR3 is CASSYSFAEAFF. The CDR3, as DNA: TGTGCCAGCTCCTATTCGTTCGCTGAAGCTTTCTTT. Based on the CDR3 plus reference TRBV7-3 and TRBJ1-1, the full variable domain is GAGVSQTPSNKVTEKGKYVELRCDPISGHTALYWYRQSLGQGPEFLIYFQGTGAADDSGLPNDRFFAVRPEGSVSTLKIQRTERGDSAVYLCASSYSFAEAFFGQGTRLTVV.

The CDR3: CAISRGSYNEQFF. CDR3 coding DNA: TGTGCCATCTCCCGGGGTTCCTACAATGAGCAGTTCTTC. The V and J genes are TRBV28 and TRBJ2-1; a possible D gene is TRBD2 (5 bases). Germline V CDR1 and CDR2: MDHEN, SYDVKM. The CDR3 spans 13 residues. The germline V and J ends were trimmed by 10 bases and 1 base, with 11 bases remaining between them.

The gene calls are TRBV20-1 and TRBJ2-5; 7 bases align to TRBD1. V was pared by 6 bases and J by 2 bases, with 6 bases of the junction left unmatched. The germline gives CDR1 DFQATT, CDR2 SNEGSKA (reference sequence). The CDR3 has 13 residues. CDR3 bases: TGCAGTGCACGCTTGACAGGGCAAGAGACCCAGTACTTC. This gives the protein CSARLTGQETQYF.

The chain has TRBV24-1 and TRBJ2-3; weak D call: TRBD1 (8 bases). The CDR3 consists of 17 residues. V was pared by 5 bases and J by 0 bases, with 17 bases between. The germline CDR1 and CDR2 sequences are KGHDR and SFDVKD. CDR3 in amino acids: CATSANRGGTSTDTQYF. The CDR3 nucleotides are TGTGCCACCAGTGCAAACAGGGGGGGGACTAGCACAGATACGCAGTATTTT.

This clonotype was counted only a few times. This chain links TRBV7-2 with TRBJ1-1, with unresolved D. The CDR3 totals 14 residues. Per germline, CDR1 SGHTA and CDR2 FQGNSA. V gave up 1 base and J gave up 3 bases, with 9 bases separating them. The chain's CDR3 is CASSLVGRDTEAFF. CDR3 sequence (DNA): TGTGCCAGCAGCTTAGTGGGTAGGGACACTGAAGCTTTCTTT.

This chain links TRBV7-3 with TRBJ2-1; TRBD1 matches 11 bases. Per the germline V gene, CDR1 is SGHTA and CDR2 is FQGTGA. The CDR3 has 16 amino acids. V gave up 0 bases and J gave up 10 bases; unmatched junction bases: 8. The chain's CDR3 is CASSLTAGQGGLEQFF. The CDR3 nucleotides are TGTGCCAGCAGCTTAACGGCGGGACAGGGGGGCCTGGAGCAGTTCTTC.

This clonotype is judged large. The J gene is TRBJ1-1, the V gene TRBV6-5; D unclear. Germline assignment: CDR1 MNHEY and CDR2 SVGAGI. The CDR3 loop spans 15 amino acids. Between the trimmed V and J ends, which lost 2 bases and 3 bases, there was a span of 13 bases. CDR3 sequence reads: CASSYPREGHTEAFF. The CDR3 coding sequence is TGTGCCAGCAGTTACCCCCGTGAGGGCCACACTGAAGCTTTCTTT.